This passage covers 18 T cell receptor beta chains from one sample sequenced in a study of OX40 agonist ivuxolimab in advanced cancers. This table comes from immunoSEQ multiplex PCR, and its TCRdb copy is limited to in-frame clones, with some not included. This table holds 71,000 or so clones, over 90% found once. Sequencing used CD4+ or CD8+ T cells sorted from blood, obtained in a trial of the OX40 agonist ivuxolimab. Source of these receptors: an adult with an advanced solid tumor such as melanoma, head and neck, liver or kidney cancer.

The chain recombines TRBV30 with TRBJ1-2; D is perhaps TRBD1 (5 bases). Germline values: CDR1 GTSNPN, CDR2 SVGIG (reference sequence). This CDR3 region has 15 residues. The V gene lost 3 bases and the J gene lost 0 bases, with 14 bases spanning the gap. The CDR3 loop is CAWRQGEGANYGYTF. The CDR3 nucleotides read TGTGCCTGGAGGCAAGGGGAAGGAGCTAACTATGGCTACACCTTC.

The V gene is TRBV5-1, the J gene TRBJ2-1; D assignment may be TRBD1 or TRBD2 (5 bases each). From germline, CDR1 is SGHRS and CDR2 YFSETQ. V lost 2 bases, J lost 10 bases, and 19 bases lay in between. The CDR3 contains 15 residues. The chain's CDR3 is CASSFEPGGNSEQFF. DNA for the CDR3: TGCGCCAGCAGCTTCGAACCTGGGGGAAACTCAGAGCAGTTCTTC.

The V and J genes are TRBV11-2 and TRBJ2-7; the D gene could be TRBD1 or TRBD2 (5 bases each). CDR1 is SGHAT, CDR2 FQNNGV, per germline. The V end lost 1 base, the J end lost 2 bases, and 9 bases lay between the germline ends. The CDR3 length is 14 residues. CDR3 DNA sequence: TGTGCCAGCAGCTTAGCGGGACCGGCCTACGAGCAGTACTTC. Its protein is CASSLAGPAYEQYF.

This clone was seen only once. The V and J genes are TRBV6-6 and TRBJ1-4; tentatively, D is TRBD1 (5 bases). Germline CDR1 and CDR2: MNHNY and SVGAGI (reference sequence). CDR3 length: 15 residues. Between the trimmed V and J ends, which lost 2 bases and 4 bases, there was a span of 11 bases. CDR3 protein: CASSYSRDYNEKLFF. The DNA of the CDR3 is TGTGCCAGCAGTTACAGCAGGGATTATAATGAAAAACTGTTTTTT.

This clone was observed a single time. This chain connects TRBV5-5 to TRBJ1-2, with 10 nucleotides matching TRBD1. From germline, CDR1 is SGHKS and CDR2 YYEKEE (reference sequence). V was pared by 0 bases and J by 4 bases, with 15 bases of the junction left unmatched. The CDR3 has 19 residues. The CDR3 sequence: CASSLVGTGATVSLYGYTF. CDR3 DNA: TGTGCCAGCAGCTTGGTGGGGACAGGGGCCACAGTATCCCTCTATGGCTACACCTTC. The full variable domain, with the rest looked up from reference TRBV5-5 and TRBJ1-2, is DAGVTQSPTHLIKTRGQQVTLRCSPISGHKSVSWYQQVLGQGPQFIFQYYEKEERGRGNFPDRFSARQFPNYSSELNVNALLLGDSALYLCASSLVGTGATVSLYGYTFGSGTRLTVV.

The V gene is TRBV29-1, the J gene TRBJ1-2; no definite D call. The CDR3 sequence is 14 residues long. The V end was cut by 4 bases, the J end by 6 bases, with 18 bases between. CDR1 is SQVTM, CDR2 ANQGSEA, per germline. This CDR3 is CSVAGVAHRHGYTF. DNA of the CDR3: TGCAGCGTTGCTGGCGTGGCCCATCGGCATGGCTACACCTTC.

This clone occurred a few times. The chain employs TRBV5-4 and TRBJ2-2; no reliable D call. In germline, CDR1 is SGHNT, CDR2 YYREEE (reference sequence). This CDR3 spans 13 amino acids. Trimming shortened V by 2 bases and J by 1 base, and 3 bases separated the two germline ends. The CDR3 DNA sequence: TGTGCCAGCAGCTTCTTGAACACCGGGGAGCTGTTTTTT. It encodes CASSFLNTGELFF.

V is TRBV7-9 and J is TRBJ1-1; D is undetermined. Per germline, CDR1 SEHNR and CDR2 FQNEAQ (reference sequence). Trimming removed 2 bases at V and 4 bases at J, with 14 bases between. This CDR3 region has 15 residues. As DNA, the CDR3 is TGTGCCAGCAGCTTAAATCCGAGGGTGAGCACTGAAGCTTTCTTT. Amino acid sequence: CASSLNPRVSTEAFF.

The chain combines TRBV28 with TRBJ1-5; 8 bases agree with TRBD1. Trimming at V came to 6 bases and at J to 6 bases, leaving 22 bases not matched to a gene. The CDR3 runs 19 residues. CDR1 is MDHEN and CDR2 is SYDVKM in the germline V gene. The CDR3 DNA is TGTGCCAGCAGACGTTTTGGGGACAGGTTCGGAGGCGGGGGTCAGCCCCAGCATTTT. This encodes CASRRFGDRFGGGGQPQHF. The entire variable domain, with the rest obtained from reference TRBV28 and TRBJ1-5, is as follows: DVKVTQSSRYLVKRTGEKVFLECVQDMDHENMFWYRQDPGLGLRLIYFSYDVKMKEKGDIPEGYSVSREKKERFSLILESASTNQTSMYLCASRRFGDRFGGGGQPQHFGDGTRLSIL.

The chain joins TRBV11-2 to TRBJ2-7; D gene ambiguous. The CDR3 contains 14 residues. V gave up 1 base and J gave up 0 bases, with 7 bases separating them. Germline V gives CDR1 SGHAT, CDR2 FQNNGV. The CDR3 DNA reads TGTGCCAGCAGCTTAGTCTTGAGCTCCTACGAGCAGTACTTC. Amino acids: CASSLVLSSYEQYF.

In DNA form, the CDR3 reads TGTGCCAGCAGTTTGGGCCAGGGAAGGAATCAGCCCCAGCATTTT. The encoded protein is CASSLGQGRNQPQHF. The chain is built from TRBV27 and TRBJ1-5, with D maybe TRBD1 (5 bases). The CDR3 sequence is 15 residues long. V was pared by 3 bases and J by 4 bases, with 13 bases between. The germline V gene has CDR1 MNHEY and CDR2 SMNVEV (reference sequence).

The DNA of the CDR3 is TGTGCTAGTGGTTTGGGCGGGGGGCGCGGGGCGTACGAGCAGTACTTC. It is translated as CASGLGGGRGAYEQYF. The chain couples TRBV12-5 to TRBJ2-7; TRBD2 matches at 8 bases. CDR3 size: 16 residues. Losses at the gene ends were 1 base for V and 4 bases for J; bases not matched to a gene: 9. The germline gives CDR1 LGHNT, CDR2 FRNRAP.

This clone was counted a single time. The chain couples TRBV11-2 to TRBJ2-7; the match to TRBD2 covers 7 bases. The CDR3 has 15 residues. CDR1 and CDR2 from the germline V gene are SGHAT and FQNNGV. Trimming cost V 2 bases and J 7 bases; bases outside gene matches: 11. In nucleotides, the CDR3 is TGTGCCAGCAGCTTATTGTTGGGGGGGACCGGGGAGCAGTACTTC. This translates into CASSLLLGGTGEQYF.

The chain recombines TRBV2 with TRBJ1-1; weak D call: TRBD1 (5 bases). Germline V gene lookup returns CDR1 SNHLY and CDR2 FYNNEI. CDR3 length equals 13 residues. V lost 3 bases, J lost 3 bases, and 8 bases lay in between. CDR3 protein: CASSDREHTEAFF. In nucleotides, the CDR3 is TGTGCCAGCAGTGACAGGGAGCACACTGAAGCTTTCTTT. The full variable domain, in which reference TRBV2 and TRBJ1-1 provide the parts outside the CDR3, is EPEVTQTPSHQVTQMGQEVILRCVPISNHLYFYWYRQILGQKVEFLVSFYNNEISEKSEIFDDQFSVERPDGSNFTLKIRSTKLEDSAMYFCASSDREHTEAFFGQGTRLTVV.

The chain couples TRBV6-5 to TRBJ1-2; D call uncertain. Trimming removed 3 bases at V and 3 bases at J, with 8 bases between. Germline V gene data show CDR1 as MNHEY and CDR2 as SVGAGI. This CDR3 has 13 amino acids. The CDR3 DNA is TGTGCCAGCAGTTATTCGGCGGACTATGGCTACACCTTC. Its protein is CASSYSADYGYTF.

This chain links TRBV7-9 with TRBJ2-7; tentatively, D is TRBD1 (5 bases). CDR1 is SEHNR, CDR2 FQNEAQ, per germline (reference sequence). The CDR3 totals 12 residues. Deletions cut 3 bases from V and 7 bases from J, with 10 bases between. The CDR3 bases are TGTGCCAGCAGCTTCCGATCAGGGGAGCAGTACTTC. Translated: CASSFRSGEQYF.

The rearrangement uses TRBV6-5 and TRBJ1-4, with 7 positions matching TRBD1. Germline-derived CDR1 and CDR2 are MNHEY and SVGAGI. The CDR3 has 14 amino acids. The ends lost 6 bases at V and 4 bases at J; junction bases unmatched: 5. CDR3 amino acids: CASRAGGINEKLFF. CDR3 DNA sequence: TGTGCCAGCAGGGCAGGGGGGATTAATGAAAAACTGTTTTTT.

V is TRBV7-9 and J is TRBJ2-7, with D unresolved. This CDR3 contains 13 residues. Germline CDR1 and CDR2: SEHNR and FQNEAQ (reference sequence). V was shortened by 5 bases and J by 4 bases, with 12 bases between the two germline ends. The chain's CDR3 is CASSPGGWYEQYF. CDR3 sequence (DNA): TGTGCCAGCAGCCCGGGTGGATGGTACGAGCAGTACTTC.